This T cell receptor (beta chain) was sequenced during a study of cytomegalovirus exposure and HLA in healthy donors. Whole-study context: Within an early data release were roughly 83 million unique TCRs drawn from HLA-typed donors.

Primers: 60 Vbeta forward and 13 Jbeta reverse. TCRdb keeps only in-frame clones here, not all; method: immunoSEQ multiplex PCR. Found here are 200,000 or so clones, approximately 80% of them singletons; the top ten hold approximately 0.71%. Germline CDR1 and CDR2: MRHNA and SNTAGT. Unmatched junction bases numbered 4, after V lost 10 bases and J lost 6 bases. The CDR3 spans 14 residues. A remark on this clone: Its antigen remains unidentified.

Study outcomes and limitations: Later on, analysis showed that most CMV-associated TCR beta chains appeared to be HLA-restricted. Rarity marked most TCR sequences, yet some public TCRs occurred in many donors.

The origin of this receptor is a boy aged 2-15 years in good health and CMV-seronegative. The sequencing input was PBMCs. The chain uses TRBV6-4 and TRBJ2-1, with 15 bases that match TRBD2. CDR3 protein: CATQGLAGGNEQFF. CDR3 in DNA: TGTGCCACCCAGGGACTAGCGGGAGGCAATGAGCAGTTCTTC.